The text below deals with one T cell receptor (beta chain). These data originate in a study of CD8+CD57+ T cells in acquired aplastic anemia. The overall study: The average for DNA from sorted CD4+ and CD8+ cells was 3.2 ug. Healthy donor CD4+ cell samples had a mean of roughly 9.8 million reads.

According to the study, genomic DNA was the template for TCR beta VDJ and CDR3 profiling. Using its own MiXCR run on the reads, TCRdb lists one record per CDR3 protein. The sample includes around 190,000 distinct CDR3 sequences, roughly half of them seen just once. CDR1 LNHDA and CDR2 SQIVND come from the germline V gene (reference sequence). The CDR3 sequence is 11 residues long. The V end lost 5 bases, the J end lost 6 bases, and 6 bases lay between the germline ends. This clonotype was obtained from a human donor in good health, serving as a control. The V call is TRBV19, the J call TRBJ2-3; D gene unclear. The specimen was sorted CD4+, CD8+, or CD8+CD57+ T cells (not recorded which) from PBMCs. The CDR3: CASSFLDTQYF. The DNA for the CDR3 is TGTGCCAGTAGTTTTCTGGATACGCAGTATTTT. The full variable domain, its missing parts supplied by reference TRBV19 and TRBJ2-3, is DGGITQSPKYLFRKEGQNVTLSCEQNLNHDAMYWYRQDPGQGLRLIYYSQIVNDFQKGDIAEGYSVSREKKESFPLTVTSAQKNPTAFYLCASSFLDTQYFGPGTRLTVL.